The T cell receptor (beta chain) described here comes from a study of blood T cell repertoires in COVID-19. Per the authors' pipeline: Nucleated cell number was recorded as an estimate derived from reference gene primer amplification. Profiled with immunoSEQ multiplex PCR; TCRdb holds only in-frame clones, not every one. The DNA was the basis for D and trimming; V, J and clone size are from that table. The sample shows 70,000 or so clones, about 86% of them seen only once. CDR1 and CDR2 from the germline V gene are KGHSH and LQKENI. V lost 3 bases to trimming and J lost 0 bases, with 11 bases between them. This CDR3 has 16 residues.

This sequence joins TRBV18 and TRBJ1-4; D remains unclear. The sample taken for sequencing was peripheral blood. This clonotype was sampled from a man aged 70-80 years with active COVID-19. Here the CDR3 reads CASSPRVSATNEKLFF. CDR3 in DNA: TGTGCCAGCTCACCGAGAGTCTCTGCAACTAATGAAAAACTGTTTTTT.